This TCR beta chain came from a study of cytomegalovirus exposure and HLA in healthy donors. Study outcomes and limitations: For TCR beta chains, V- and J-gene trimming was later linked to a missense DCLRE1C variant. Upon later analysis, TCR association rates were observed to vary by HLA locus, being highest for DRB1 and lowest for HLA-C. Later findings reportedly placed an Asian-associated ancestry cluster below the approximately 700-donor mean for N-insertions. In a later analysis, specific HLA alleles were associated with some 16,000 TCR beta sequences at a 0.05 false discovery rate.

Amplification used 60 Vbeta primers and 13 Jbeta primers. Method: immunoSEQ multiplex PCR; TCRdb's copy keeps in-frame clones and lacks some. Of about 160,000 clones listed, about 80% are singletons. Trimming at V came to 6 bases and at J to 5 bases, leaving 11 bases not matched to a gene. Germline CDR1 is ENHRY and CDR2 is SYGVKD. CDR3 length equals 16 residues. Turning to this clone: The antigen remains undetermined.

Sequencing used PBMCs. This TCR came from a man under 40 in good health and CMV-seronegative. The chain links TRBV10-3 to TRBJ2-7; 12 nucleotides match TRBD1. CDR3: CAISSYPGQGAHEQYF. The CDR3 nucleotides read TGTGCCATCAGCTCTTATCCGGGACAGGGGGCACACGAGCAGTACTTC.